This passage covers 6 T cell receptor beta chains from one sample sequenced in a study of T cell changes during pregnancy in multiple sclerosis. TCRdb's copy holds only in-frame clones and misses some; the assay was immunoSEQ multiplex PCR. The sample contains around 80,000 clones, around 94% of which appear only once. The material was peripheral blood, obtained before pregnancy. Every receptor here comes from a female donor with multiple sclerosis, enrolled in a pregnancy study.

This chain uses TRBV28 with TRBJ2-2, with 7 bases matching TRBD2. Germline CDR1 and CDR2: MDHEN and SYDVKM. Trimming removed 7 bases from V and 6 bases from J; junction bases left unmatched: 11. This CDR3 comprises 15 residues. DNA for the CDR3: TGTGCCAGCACCTTGGCGGGAGTATCTTCCGGGGAGCTGTTTTTT. Translation gives CASTLAGVSSGELFF.

V gene TRBV14 combines with J gene TRBJ2-1; TRBD1 matches at 8 bases. The CDR3 totals 17 residues. V was pared by 0 bases and J by 1 base, with 5 bases of the junction left unmatched. Germline-derived CDR1 and CDR2 are SGHDN and FVKESK. The CDR3 region is CASSQERQGASYNEQFF. CDR3 sequence (DNA): TGTGCCAGCAGCCAAGAGCGTCAGGGGGCATCCTACAATGAGCAGTTCTTC. The full variable domain, rest sourced from reference TRBV14 and TRBJ2-1, is EAGVTQFPSHSVIEKGQTVTLRCDPISGHDNLYWYRRVMGKEIKFLLHFVKESKQDESGMPNNRFLAERTGGTYSTLKVQPAELEDSGVYFCASSQERQGASYNEQFFGPGTRLTVL.

J is TRBJ2-7 and V is TRBV6-1; D may be TRBD1 (6 bases). This CDR3 is built from 13 residues. CDR1 is MNHNS and CDR2 is SASEGT in the germline V gene. Trimming removed 6 bases at V and 5 bases at J, with 14 bases between. This CDR3 is CASSLGQLNEQYF. In DNA, the CDR3 is TGTGCCAGCAGCCTCGGACAGCTAAACGAGCAGTACTTC.

The chain joins TRBV6-1 to TRBJ2-7; 8 bases line up with TRBD1. V was clipped by 1 base and J by 5 bases; unmatched bases: 10. Germline values: CDR1 MNHNS, CDR2 SASEGT. This CDR3 has 16 amino acids. The DNA of the CDR3 is TGTGCCAGCAGTGAAGTTGGAGGGACAGGAGCTCACGAGCAGTACTTC. It is translated as CASSEVGGTGAHEQYF.

V gene TRBV28 combines with J gene TRBJ1-5; 8 bases fit TRBD1. Trimming took 6 bases from V and 5 from J; bases not matched to a gene: 9. CDR3 length: 15 amino acids. Germline V gene lookup returns CDR1 MDHEN and CDR2 SYDVKM. CDR3 protein: CASRLQGAGYQPQHF. CDR3 DNA: TGTGCCAGCAGGCTCCAGGGGGCAGGGTATCAGCCCCAGCATTTT.

The chain couples TRBV11-3 to TRBJ2-7, with 11 bases lining up with TRBD2. With V trimmed by 4 bases and J by 3 bases, 5 bases remained unmatched. This CDR3 is 15 amino acids long. The germline CDR1 and CDR2 sequences are SGHNT and YENEEA. The CDR3 here is CASSYPGLADYEQYF. CDR3 DNA: TGTGCCAGCAGCTACCCGGGACTAGCGGACTACGAGCAGTACTTC.